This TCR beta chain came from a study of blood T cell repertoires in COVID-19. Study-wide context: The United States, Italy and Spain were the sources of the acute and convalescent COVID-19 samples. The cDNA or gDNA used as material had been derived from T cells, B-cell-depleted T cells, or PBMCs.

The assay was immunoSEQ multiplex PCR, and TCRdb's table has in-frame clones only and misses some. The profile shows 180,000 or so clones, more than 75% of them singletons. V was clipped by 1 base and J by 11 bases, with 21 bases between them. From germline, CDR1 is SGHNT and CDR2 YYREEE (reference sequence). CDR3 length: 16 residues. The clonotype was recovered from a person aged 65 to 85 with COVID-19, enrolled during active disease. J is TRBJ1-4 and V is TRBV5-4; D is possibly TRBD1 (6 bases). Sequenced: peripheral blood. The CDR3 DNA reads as TGTGCCAGCAGCTTGAGGAATTCGAGGGGGATCGGGAAACTGTTTTTT. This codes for CASSLRNSRGIGKLFF.